A selection of T cell receptor beta chains follows, all from one sample in a study of beta chain features in type 1 diabetes. Profiled with immunoSEQ multiplex PCR; TCRdb holds only in-frame clones, not every one. The sample lists about 930,000 clones, roughly 17% occurring once. Source material: naive CD4+ T cells from blood. The receptors originated from a woman aged 18-29 years in good health. CDR3s include the opening cysteine and the closing phenylalanine or tryptophan. D genes are given only for firm matches. A row's size may be missing; if present it is once, few, many or a size class.

>NA|TRBV6-1|12|few|TRBJ2-1
TGTGCCAGCAGTGACCCCCCCAATGAGCAGTTCTTC
CASSDPPNEQFF
>TRBD1|TRBV10-3|15|few|TRBJ2-5
TGTGCCATCAGTGAGTCCGGGACAGGGAAGGAGACCCAGTACTTC
CAISESGTGKETQYF
>TRBD1|TRBV7-9|14|NA|TRBJ2-7
TGTGCCAGCAGCTGGGGACAGGGGGTCGACGAGCAGTACTTC
CASSWGQGVDEQYF
>NA|TRBV11-2|13|NA|TRBJ1-1
TGTGCCAGCAGCTTAGGCCACAGGGATGAAGCTTTCTTT
CASSLGHRDEAFF
>NA|TRBV5-6|12|few|TRBJ1-2
TGTGCCAGCAGCTTCGTCAACTATGGCTACACCTTC
CASSFVNYGYTF
>TRBD2|TRBV11-2|17|few|TRBJ2-5
TGTGCCAGCACCTTAATAGGACTAGCGGGAGCTAAAGAGACCCAGTACTTC
CASTLIGLAGAKETQYF
>TRBD1|TRBV28|15|NA|TRBJ1-2
TGTGCCAGCACTTCAGAACAGGGGCTGGGCTATGGCTACACCTTC
CASTSEQGLGYGYTF
>NA|TRBV4-2|14|NA|TRBJ2-1
TGTGCCAGCAGCCCTGTCGACTCCTACAATGAGCAGTTCTTC
CASSPVDSYNEQFF
>NA|TRBV6-5|14|NA|TRBJ2-3
TGTGCCAGCAGTTATTCGGCACGAACAGATACGCAGTATTTT
CASSYSARTDTQYF
>TRBD2|TRBV5-1|17|NA|TRBJ2-3
TGCGCCAGCAGCTTGGCCGGGACTAGACCCTACACAGATACGCAGTATTTT
CASSLAGTRPYTDTQYF
>TRBD2|TRBV27|18|NA|TRBJ2-1
TGTGCCAGCAGTTTCGATGGTGTAGCTAGCGGGACCCTCAATGAGCAGTTCTTC
CASSFDGVASGTLNEQFF